This T cell receptor (beta chain) emerged from a study of blood T cell repertoires in COVID-19. Study-level background: Collection of acute and convalescent COVID-19 samples took place in the United States, Italy and Spain. T cells, B-cell-depleted T cells, or PBMCs supplied cDNA or gDNA.

V was pared by 2 bases and J by 9 bases, with 6 bases of the junction left unmatched. Germline V lookup: CDR1 MNHNS, CDR2 SASEGT. The CDR3 length is 16 residues. Per the authors' pipeline: The assay estimated nucleated cells by amplifying reference gene primers. Profiling relied on immunoSEQ multiplex PCR, and the TCRdb table lists in-frame clones only, not all of them. That table furnishes V, J and clone size, whereas the DNA furnished D and trimming. The profile shows 140,000 to 150,000 clones, about 85% of them singletons. The specimen was peripheral blood. The source of this sequence is a human donor in a cohort sampled during active COVID-19. The rearrangement joins TRBV6-1 to TRBJ1-6; the match to TRBD1 covers 11 bases. In DNA form, the CDR3 reads TGTGCCAGCAGTGAACACGGGACAGGGGGGCGTTCACCCCTCCACTTT. Translation: CASSEHGTGGRSPLHF.